Listed here are 20 T cell receptor beta chains from one sample, sequenced in a study of control samples from healthy donors and cancer patients. Sequencing used immunoSEQ multiplex PCR; TCRdb keeps in-frame clones, though not all of them. The sample gives some 150,000 clones, approximately 92% of which show up once; about 4% is in the top ten. The sequencing sample was made of blood. All receptors derive from a woman aged 55-69 years in good health.

CDR3 loop: CASSFLGPYGYTF. CDR3 DNA: TGTGCCAGCAGTTTCCTAGGGCCCTATGGCTACACCTTC. The rearrangement joins TRBV27 to TRBJ1-2; D gene ambiguous. V lost 3 bases and J lost 4, with 9 bases in between. This CDR3 is built from 13 residues. Germline lookup yields CDR1 MNHEY and CDR2 SMNVEV (reference sequence).

J is TRBJ1-5 and V is TRBV30; D is possibly TRBD1 (5 bases). V dropped 1 base and J dropped 9 bases, with 10 bases sitting between them. Germline loops: CDR1 GTSNPN, CDR2 SVGIG (reference sequence). The CDR3 loop spans 12 amino acids. DNA for the CDR3: TGTGCCTGGAGTGAGGGGAAAGGGCCCCAGCATTTT. Encoded protein: CAWSEGKGPQHF.

This chain uses TRBV5-8 with TRBJ2-7, with TRBD2 matching over 7 bases. V trimming: 4 bases; J trimming: 6 bases; junction bases outside the gene matches: 10. The V gene's germline CDR1 is SGHTS and CDR2 YDEGEE. This CDR3 has 14 amino acids. CDR3 in amino acids: CASSRGLGSREQYF. Written as DNA, the CDR3 is TGTGCCAGCAGCCGAGGACTAGGAAGTCGCGAGCAGTACTTC.

The CDR3 region has the DNA TGTGCCAGCAGTGAAGCTTACAGGAACACTGAAGCTTTCTTT. Amino acids: CASSEAYRNTEAFF. V is TRBV6-1 and J is TRBJ1-1; D gene unclear. The CDR3 contains 14 residues. Deletions cut 0 bases from V and 1 base from J, with 6 bases between. Germline V lookup: CDR1 MNHNS, CDR2 SASEGT.

The V gene is TRBV3-1 (or the pseudogene TRBV3-2), the J gene TRBJ1-2; D uncertain. Germline-derived CDR1 and CDR2 are LGHDT and YNNKEL (reference sequence). V lost 4 bases to trimming and J lost 6 bases, with 12 bases between them. This CDR3 is 13 amino acids long. The CDR3 sequence: CASSRARVDGYTF. Here the CDR3 DNA reads TGTGCCAGCAGCCGAGCGAGGGTGGATGGCTACACCTTC.

The rearrangement uses TRBV5-1 and TRBJ1-1, with 7 nucleotides matching TRBD1. This CDR3 spans 14 amino acids. V was pared by 3 bases and J by 5 bases, with 7 bases of the junction left unmatched. CDR1 is SGHRS and CDR2 is YFSETQ in the germline V gene. The CDR3 nucleotides are TGCGCCAGCAGCTCCTACAGGGGAAAAACTGAAGCTTTCTTT. This gives the protein CASSSYRGKTEAFF. The variable domain in full, completed from reference TRBV5-1 and TRBJ1-1, reads KAGVTQTPRYLIKTRGQQVTLSCSPISGHRSVSWYQQTPGQGLQFLFEYFSETQRNKGNFPGRFSGRQFSNSRSEMNVSTLELGDSALYLCASSSYRGKTEAFFGQGTRLTVV.

The V and J genes are TRBV5-1 and TRBJ2-5; TRBD2 matches at 12 bases. This CDR3 is 15 amino acids long. Germline V gene data show CDR1 as SGHRS and CDR2 as YFSETQ. After removal of 2 bases from V and 11 bases from J, the junction contained 10 bases not matched to a gene. The CDR3 nucleotides are TGCGCCAGCAGCTTAGGACTAGCGGGATCTACGGCTCAGTACTTC. Amino acids: CASSLGLAGSTAQYF. Filled out from reference TRBV5-1 and TRBJ2-5, the complete variable domain reads KAGVTQTPRYLIKTRGQQVTLSCSPISGHRSVSWYQQTPGQGLQFLFEYFSETQRNKGNFPGRFSGRQFSNSRSEMNVSTLELGDSALYLCASSLGLAGSTAQYFGPGTRLLVL.

The chain uses TRBV7-9 and TRBJ2-5, with unresolved D. Germline values: CDR1 SEHNR, CDR2 FQNEAQ (reference sequence). The CDR3 consists of 13 residues. Trimming shortened V by 6 bases and J by 5 bases, and 13 bases separated the two germline ends. DNA of the CDR3: TGTGCCAGCAGTTTACTGGGCCCGGAGACCCAGTACTTC. It codes for CASSLLGPETQYF.

CDR3 nucleotides: TGTGCCAGCAGCCATCCGAACCAGGGGAAGAACACTGAAGCTTTCTTT. Its protein product is CASSHPNQGKNTEAFF. The gene calls are TRBV11-2 and TRBJ1-1; TRBD1 might be the D (6 bases). This CDR3 comprises 16 residues. V gave up 5 bases and J gave up 1 base, with 17 bases separating them. Germline V gene lookup returns CDR1 SGHAT and CDR2 FQNNGV.

The V and J genes are TRBV7-2 and TRBJ2-3, with D possibly TRBD2 on 5 matching bases. The CDR3 is 13 amino acids. Trimming shortened V by 5 bases and J by 3 bases, and 9 bases separated the two germline ends. Germline CDR1 is SGHTA and CDR2 is FQGNSA. CDR3 nucleotide sequence: TGTGCCAGCAGCCCGACGGGGACAGATACGCAGTATTTT. Translated: CASSPTGTDTQYF.

The CDR3 coding sequence is TGTGCCAGCAGTTATTTTCTGGGGAGCGATGGCTACACCTTC. Its protein product is CASSYFLGSDGYTF. The gene calls are TRBV6-2 or TRBV6-3 and TRBJ1-2; D gene uncertain. Trimming pared 3 bases from V and 6 bases from J, leaving 14 bases between. The germline CDR1 and CDR2 sequences are MNHEY and SVGEGT. The CDR3 totals 14 residues.

The chain is built from TRBV7-3 and TRBJ2-5; D assignment may be TRBD1 or TRBD2 (6 bases each). Trimming removed 1 base at V and 5 bases at J, with 17 bases between. This CDR3 region has 16 residues. CDR1 and CDR2 (germline): SGHTA, FQGTGA. Here the CDR3 reads CASSLKGRGVRETQYF. In DNA, the CDR3 is TGTGCCAGCAGCTTAAAGGGAAGGGGGGTGAGGGAGACCCAGTACTTC.

In regard to this clone: At one boundary the junction diverges from the germline segment, which might be a read error. V gene TRBV10-3 combines with J gene TRBJ2-3; D unclear. Germline loops: CDR1 ENHRY, CDR2 SYGVKD. The CDR3 loop spans 13 amino acids. The DNA for the CDR3 is TGTGCCATCAATGAGGATCTCACAGATACGCAGTATTTT. This encodes CAINEDLTDTQYF.

The chain combines TRBV25-1 with TRBJ2-5; TRBD1 matches at 7 bases. The V gene's germline CDR1 is MGHDK and CDR2 SYGVNS. The CDR3 consists of 16 residues. J gave up 5 bases and V 2 bases, and 11 bases lay outside the gene matches. CDR3 DNA sequence: TGTGCCAGCAGTGAACCCAGACAGGGCTCAACGGAGACCCAGTACTTC. Encoded protein: CASSEPRQGSTETQYF.

This chain joins TRBV9 and TRBJ1-6; D is unclear. Germline V gene lookup returns CDR1 SGDLS and CDR2 YYNGEE. The CDR3 has 14 residues. Deletions cut 4 bases from V and 3 bases from J, with 8 bases between. The CDR3, as DNA: TGTGCCAGCAGCACCGGGATCTATAATTCACCCCTCCACTTT. As protein: CASSTGIYNSPLHF.

CDR3 in DNA: TGTGCCAGTAGTATACAAGGACAGTACTATGGCTACACCTTC. Translated: CASSIQGQYYGYTF. J is TRBJ1-2 and V is TRBV19; a weak D match, TRBD1 (6 bases). The CDR3 has 14 amino acids. V was clipped by 2 bases and J by 3 bases, with 10 bases between them. Looked up from germline, CDR1 is LNHDA and CDR2 is SQIVND (reference sequence).

The chain couples TRBV6-6 to TRBJ1-2; 9 bases are shared with TRBD1. Germline V gene lookup returns CDR1 MNHNY and CDR2 SVGAGI (reference sequence). The CDR3 loop spans 14 amino acids. Trimming at V came to 5 bases and at J to 4 bases, leaving 5 bases not matched to a gene. The CDR3 loop is CASSQGQGSYGYTF. In DNA form, the CDR3 reads TGTGCCAGCAGTCAAGGACAGGGGAGCTATGGCTACACCTTC.

The chain links TRBV13 to TRBJ1-3, with D perhaps matching TRBD1 (5 bases). The CDR3 spans 15 residues. Trimming took 4 bases from V and 3 from J, leaving 13 bases between them. Germline V gene data show CDR1 as PRHDT and CDR2 as FYEKMQ (reference sequence). CDR3 sequence (DNA): TGTGCCAGCAGCTCTCCCGGGACCATTGGAAACACCATATATTTT. Amino acids: CASSSPGTIGNTIYF.

The chain links TRBV6-5 to TRBJ2-7, with 10 bases aligning to TRBD1. The CDR3 totals 15 residues. V was clipped by 5 bases and J by 6 bases; unmatched bases: 10. The germline V gene encodes CDR1 MNHEY and CDR2 SVGAGI. The CDR3 loop reads CASSPKGQGGGEQYF. The CDR3 DNA reads TGTGCCAGCAGTCCAAAAGGACAGGGGGGCGGCGAGCAGTACTTC.

V and J are TRBV2 and TRBJ2-2; D call uncertain. The germline V gene encodes CDR1 SNHLY and CDR2 FYNNEI. This CDR3 has 14 amino acids. Trimming pared 4 bases from V and 0 bases from J, leaving 6 bases between. CDR3 nucleotide sequence: TGTGCCAGCAGTGTGGACCCGAACACCGGGGAGCTGTTTTTT. Amino acids: CASSVDPNTGELFF.